The next 28 T cell receptor beta chains were all read from a single sample in a study of CD8 T cells in ankylosing spondylitis. TCRdb reprocessed the 5' RACE reads via MiXCR and lists one record per CDR3 protein. This table has a few hundred thousand distinct CDR3 sequences, about 10% appearing once. What was sequenced was blood, either unsorted or a sorted T cell fraction (not recorded which). The origin of the receptors is a male donor with ankylosing spondylitis or in good health (not recorded which).

This clonotype was detected ten times or more. The J gene is TRBJ2-7, the V gene TRBV5-6; D gene unclear. The CDR3 has 13 amino acids. Germline V CDR1 and CDR2: SGHDT, YYEEEE. Trimming stripped 4 bases from V and 2 bases from J, with 10 bases between. For the CDR3, the DNA is TGTGCCAGCAGCCCCGTTGGGACCTACGAGCAGTACTTC. Its protein product is CASSPVGTYEQYF.

The CDR3: CASSSEPGQGDYGYTF. DNA for the CDR3: TGTGCCAGCAGTTCCGAACCGGGACAGGGTGACTATGGCTACACCTTC. This rearrangement joins TRBV12-3 or TRBV12-4 to TRBJ1-2; the match to TRBD1 covers 9 bases. The CDR3 totals 16 residues. After removal of 4 bases from V and 3 bases from J, the junction contained 9 bases not matched to a gene.

This clonotype came up a few times. The chain carries TRBV7-8 and TRBJ2-7; D ambiguous. V lost 1 base, J lost 5 bases, and 18 bases lay in between. The CDR3 is 16 residues long. Per the germline V gene, CDR1 is SGHVS and CDR2 is FQNEAQ. In DNA form, the CDR3 reads TGTGCCAGCAGCTTAGGACCGGGCCGAAAAACCCACGAGCAGTACTTC. Its translation: CASSLGPGRKTHEQYF.

This clonotype occurred many times. J is TRBJ2-7 and V is TRBV20-1; TRBD2 might be the D (5 bases). This CDR3 spans 14 amino acids. Germline CDR1 is DFQATT and CDR2 is SNEGSKA (reference sequence). Trimming took off 2 bases at V and 7 bases at J, with 18 bases between the two ends. Written as DNA, the CDR3 is TGCAGTGCTAGACTCCGACCGCTAGCTCTGGAGCAGTACTTC. Translating gives CSARLRPLALEQYF.

There are many counts of this clonotype. The V gene is TRBV20-1, the J gene TRBJ2-7; TRBD2 matches 9 bases. The germline gives CDR1 DFQATT, CDR2 SNEGSKA (reference sequence). The CDR3 sequence is 14 residues long. The junction had 5 bases not matched to a gene; V was cut back by 3 bases and J by 2 bases. The CDR3 DNA sequence: TGCAGTGCTAGTATGACTAGCGGAACCTACGAGCAGTACTTC. Its protein product is CSASMTSGTYEQYF.

This clonotype has at least ten counts. This chain connects TRBV28 to TRBJ2-7; D possibly matches TRBD1 or TRBD2 (5 bases each). Germline loops: CDR1 MDHEN, CDR2 SYDVKM. The CDR3 loop spans 13 amino acids. V was shortened by 6 bases and J by 2 bases, with 11 bases between the two germline ends. CDR3 nucleotide sequence: TGTGCCAGCAGGTGGGACGGTACCTACGAGCAGTACTTC. Its translation is CASRWDGTYEQYF.

At least ten counts were recorded for this clonotype. The rearrangement links TRBV12-3 or TRBV12-4 to TRBJ1-5; TRBD1 aligns across 7 bases. CDR3 size: 14 residues. The V and J ends lost 5 bases and 7 bases, in that order; junction bases with no gene match: 8. For the CDR3, the DNA is TGTGCCAGCAGTCACGGAACAGGGGCCCAGCCCCAGCATTTT. It yields the protein CASSHGTGAQPQHF.

This chain uses TRBV10-2 with TRBJ2-7, with a tentative D call TRBD2 (5 bases). The CDR3 is made up of 14 amino acids. Trimming left V 8 bases short and J 0 bases short, with 14 bases between. The germline V gene has CDR1 WSHSY and CDR2 SAAADI. This chain's CDR3 is CASSPGFSSYEQYF. The CDR3 coding sequence is TGCGCCAGCTCTCCGGGGTTCAGCTCCTACGAGCAGTACTTC.

As for this clonotype: A much larger clone differs by one base, so this may be a read error. The chain is built from TRBV20-1 and TRBJ2-1; D may correspond to TRBD1 or TRBD2 (6 bases each). Trimming pared 3 bases from V and 12 bases from J, leaving 21 bases between. The CDR3 contains 14 residues. Germline V gene sequence: CDR1 DFQATT, CDR2 SNEGSKA (reference sequence). DNA of the CDR3: TGCAGTGCTAGTCCGACTAGAGGGGGTAGTGGGCAGTTCTTC. Translating gives CSASPTRGGSGQFF.

This clonotype was recorded at least ten times. No DNA is shown, since the ends of the CDR3 on it are uncertain; the CDR3 is the one TCRdb lists. The chain employs TRBV27 and TRBJ2-3; TRBD1 is the table's D call, not checked against the DNA. In germline, CDR1 is MNHEY, CDR2 SMNVEV (reference sequence). The CDR3 is 15 amino acids in total, end residues counted. This chain's CDR3 is CASSSGQGSYDTQYF.

This clonotype was observed at least ten times. This chain joins TRBV20-1 and TRBJ2-1; TRBD2 agrees at 8 bases. The ends lost 3 bases at V and 4 bases at J; junction bases unmatched: 5. This CDR3 has 14 amino acids. Germline lookup yields CDR1 DFQATT and CDR2 SNEGSKA (reference sequence). The CDR3 is CSASGTRPYNEQFF. DNA for the CDR3: TGCAGTGCTAGCGGGACTAGACCTTACAATGAGCAGTTCTTC.

In its sample, this clonotype was seen many times. V gene TRBV29-1 combines with J gene TRBJ2-1, with D unresolved. CDR3 length: 12 amino acids. The V and J ends lost 0 bases and 7 bases respectively, with 7 bases between them. From germline, CDR1 is SQVTM and CDR2 ANQGSEA. The CDR3 region has the DNA TGCAGCGTTGAAGAGCTCCTGAATGAGCAGTTCTTC. The encoded protein is CSVEELLNEQFF.

Many counts were recorded for this clonotype. The chain has TRBV7-3 and TRBJ2-1, with 10 nucleotides matching TRBD2. The germline gives CDR1 SGHTA, CDR2 FQGTGA. J lost 8 bases, V lost 7 bases, and 8 bases had no gene match. The CDR3 contains 14 residues. The CDR3 sequence: CASTASGRGDEQFF. As DNA, the CDR3 is TGTGCCAGCACCGCTAGCGGGAGAGGGGATGAGCAGTTCTTC.

This clonotype was detected ten times or more. The chain couples TRBV5-1 to TRBJ1-2; the D gene is possibly TRBD1 (6 bases). Germline values: CDR1 SGHRS, CDR2 YFSETQ. V gave up 4 bases and J gave up 4 bases, with 14 bases separating them. The CDR3 length is 14 residues. CDR3 sequence (DNA): TGCGCCAGCAGCCCAACAGGGTCGGTCTATGGCTACACCTTC. Its protein is CASSPTGSVYGYTF. Filled out from reference TRBV5-1 and TRBJ1-2, the complete variable domain reads KAGVTQTPRYLIKTRGQQVTLSCSPISGHRSVSWYQQTPGQGLQFLFEYFSETQRNKGNFPGRFSGRQFSNSRSEMNVSTLELGDSALYLCASSPTGSVYGYTFGSGTRLTVV.

This clonotype was detected many times. The J gene is TRBJ1-1, the V gene TRBV5-1; TRBD1 might be the D (5 bases). Trimming stripped 8 bases from V and 0 bases from J, with 14 bases between. The CDR3 runs 14 residues. CDR1 and CDR2 from the germline V gene are SGHRS and YFSETQ. CDR3 sequence: CASQSGPMNTEAFF. The CDR3 nucleotides read TGCGCCAGTCAATCGGGGCCGATGAACACTGAAGCTTTCTTT.

In regard to this clonotype: The junction does not match germline at one end; this may be a read error. The rearrangement uses TRBV19 and TRBJ1-1; D gene ambiguous. Germline values: CDR1 LNHDA, CDR2 SQIVND (reference sequence). The CDR3 covers 13 residues. CDR3 nucleotide sequence: TGTGCCAATAGTATAAGTAGGAACACTGAAGCTTTCTTT. It specifies CANSISRNTEAFF.

This clonotype came up many times. J is TRBJ2-3 and V is TRBV20-1; 9 bases map to TRBD2. V dropped 6 bases and J dropped 0; count of bases not matched to a gene: 7. The CDR3 loop spans 15 amino acids. Germline V gene sequence: CDR1 DFQATT, CDR2 SNEGSKA (reference sequence). The CDR3 DNA is TGCAGTGCAGGGCTAGCGGGATTTAGCACAGATACGCAGTATTTT. Translated: CSAGLAGFSTDTQYF.

This clonotype has ten or more counts. This chain links TRBV4-1 with TRBJ2-7, with D possibly matching TRBD2 (6 bases). Germline V lookup: CDR1 MGHRA, CDR2 YSYEKL. The CDR3 is 15 residues long. Trimming took off 2 bases at V and 6 bases at J, with 17 bases between the two ends. CDR3 DNA: TGCGCCAGCAGCCAATTTGGTGGGGGACTGACCGAGCAGTACTTC. This encodes CASSQFGGGLTEQYF.

This clonotype was recorded many times. The J gene is TRBJ2-7, the V gene TRBV5-1; D is undetermined. CDR3 length: 14 residues. The V and J ends lost 0 bases and 5 bases respectively, with 12 bases between them. Germline V gives CDR1 SGHRS, CDR2 YFSETQ. As DNA, the CDR3 is TGCGCCAGCAGCTTGGCCGTGGGATCGAACGAGCAGTACTTC. Its protein is CASSLAVGSNEQYF.

This clonotype was detected ten times or more. This chain connects TRBV20-1 to TRBJ2-5; 10 bases are a match to TRBD1. V lost 1 base to trimming and J lost 2 bases; unmatched junction nucleotides: 13. The length of the CDR3 is 18 residues. CDR1 DFQATT and CDR2 SNEGSKA come from the germline V gene (reference sequence). The CDR3 bases are TGCAGTGCTAGAGCGGAGACAGGGGGCAATCTCCGACAAGAGACCCAGTACTTC. Translation: CSARAETGGNLRQETQYF.

This clonotype was counted many times. The chain combines TRBV5-1 with TRBJ2-1; D is uncertain. V was cut by 0 bases and J by 8 bases, with 6 bases left in between. This CDR3 is 12 amino acids long. Per the germline V gene, CDR1 is SGHRS and CDR2 is YFSETQ. CDR3 loop: CASSLARYEQFF. The DNA of the CDR3 is TGCGCCAGCAGCTTGGCCCGATATGAGCAGTTCTTC.

This clonotype was seen repeatedly, ten times or more. The chain's CDR3 is CASSPRLAGHSETQYF. The CDR3 DNA reads as TGCGCCAGCAGCCCGAGACTAGCGGGGCATTCCGAGACCCAGTACTTC. The rearrangement joins TRBV5-1 to TRBJ2-5, with TRBD2 matching over 11 bases. The CDR3 has 16 amino acids. The germline CDR1 and CDR2 sequences are SGHRS and YFSETQ. V was clipped by 4 bases and J by 5 bases; unmatched bases: 10.

The rearrangement uses TRBV10-3 and TRBJ2-5; TRBD2 aligns across 10 bases. With 10 bases clipped from V and 4 bases from J, the junction kept 6 bases outside the gene matches. Per the germline V gene, CDR1 is ENHRY and CDR2 is SYGVKD. This CDR3 spans 13 amino acids. The CDR3 region has the DNA TGTGCCAGTGTAGCGGGAGGAGGAGAGACCCAGTACTTC. It encodes CASVAGGGETQYF.

This clonotype was found a few times. This sequence joins TRBV5-1 and TRBJ2-2; D uncertain. Trimming removed 4 bases at V and 2 bases at J, with 15 bases between. This CDR3 comprises 16 residues. The V gene's germline CDR1 is SGHRS and CDR2 YFSETQ. The CDR3 reads CASSKLTGPNTGELFF. Here the CDR3 DNA reads TGCGCCAGCAGCAAGTTGACCGGGCCAAACACCGGGGAGCTGTTTTTT.

The V gene is TRBV5-6, the J gene TRBJ2-5; perhaps TRBD1 as D (6 bases). The V end was cut by 0 bases, the J end by 5 bases, with 17 bases between. This CDR3 spans 16 amino acids. CDR1 and CDR2 (germline): SGHDT, YYEEEE. CDR3: CASSLEGRGLGETQYF. In DNA, the CDR3 is TGTGCCAGCAGCTTGGAGGGCAGGGGATTAGGGGAGACCCAGTACTTC.

This clonotype was counted many times. The V and J genes are TRBV25-1 and TRBJ2-3; D is unresolved. The ends were cut back, 3 bases at V and 2 bases at J, with 18 bases in the middle. Germline CDR1 is MGHDK and CDR2 is SYGVNS. The CDR3 sequence is 17 residues long. The CDR3 protein is CASSEVLSDGNTDTQYF. CDR3 in DNA: TGTGCCAGCAGTGAGGTACTGTCGGACGGAAACACAGATACGCAGTATTTT.

The rearrangement joins TRBV5-1 to TRBJ1-2; D call uncertain. The CDR3 contains 12 residues. The germline V gene has CDR1 SGHRS and CDR2 YFSETQ. Trimming took 4 bases from V and 5 from J, leaving 9 bases between them. For the CDR3, the DNA is TGCGCCAGCAGCCCCAGAGGTTATGGCTACACCTTC. Its protein is CASSPRGYGYTF.

By share, this clonotype counts as medium-sized. This chain links TRBV6-4 with TRBJ2-1, with D unresolved. From germline, CDR1 is MRHNA and CDR2 SNTAGT. The CDR3 length is 16 residues. V was trimmed by 5 bases and J by 0 bases, leaving 14 bases between them. The CDR3 region has the DNA TGTGCCAGCAGTTCCCATACTAAGAGCTCCTACAATGAGCAGTTCTTC. Encoded protein: CASSSHTKSSYNEQFF.